The 20 T cell receptor beta chains below come from one sample, sequenced in a study of identical twins. MiXCR was run by TCRdb on the 5' RACE reads, yielding one entry per CDR3 protein. The table lists 420,000 or so distinct CDR3 sequences, roughly 20% of them singletons. Sequencing was done on a sample of naive T cells sorted from blood. Receptor source: a man aged 50 to 60 in good health.

This clonotype has a handful of counts. CDR3 in amino acids: CASSPQLGTNEQFF. For the CDR3, the DNA is TGTGCCAGCAGTCCCCAGTTAGGCACCAATGAGCAGTTCTTC. The V call is TRBV25-1, the J call TRBJ2-1; no firm D call. Germline V gene data show CDR1 as MGHDK and CDR2 as SYGVNS. CDR3 length: 14 amino acids. V was pared by 5 bases and J by 6 bases, with 14 bases between.

The V and J genes are TRBV12-3 or TRBV12-4 and TRBJ2-3, with TRBD2 matching 9 bases. V shed 6 bases and J 0 bases; nucleotides not matched to a gene: 7. The CDR3 spans 16 residues. DNA of the CDR3: TGTGCCAGCAGCGCACTAGCGGGTTATAGCACAGATACGCAGTATTTT. Translation gives CASSALAGYSTDTQYF.

The genes are TRBV20-1 and TRBJ1-5; TRBD1 might be the D (6 bases). Germline CDR1 reads DFQATT; CDR2 reads SNEGSKA (reference sequence). This CDR3 contains 15 residues. Between the trimmed V and J ends, which lost 3 bases and 2 bases, there was a span of 14 bases. The CDR3 is CSARAGHSGNQPQHF. CDR3 DNA sequence: TGCAGTGCTAGGGCGGGACACTCAGGCAATCAGCCCCAGCATTTT.

The V call is TRBV29-1, the J call TRBJ1-1; 8 bases match TRBD1. CDR3 length: 14 residues. CDR1 and CDR2 from the germline V gene are SQVTM and ANQGSEA. The V segment lost 6 bases and the J segment 5 bases; nucleotides outside the gene matches: 11. CDR3 DNA sequence: TGCAGCGTCAAGCTTACAGGGGGACGGACTGAAGCTTTCTTT. The encoded protein is CSVKLTGGRTEAFF.

This clonotype was observed a handful of times. The chain combines TRBV6-2 or TRBV6-3 with TRBJ2-2, with TRBD2 matching over 15 bases. Trimming took 2 bases from V and 2 from J; bases not matched to a gene: 12. This CDR3 is built from 21 residues. Germline assignment: CDR1 MNHEY and CDR2 SVGEGT. CDR3 protein: CASSYKRPGLAGGTNTGELFF. The CDR3 region has the DNA TGTGCCAGCAGTTACAAGCGTCCGGGACTAGCGGGGGGAACAAACACCGGGGAGCTGTTTTTT.

The chain joins TRBV7-2 to TRBJ1-2; the D is unclear. V shed 5 bases and J shed 4 bases, with 14 bases lying between them. Germline V gene sequence: CDR1 SGHTA, CDR2 FQGNSA. CDR3 size: 14 residues. Here the CDR3 DNA reads TGTGCCAGCAGCGTAGACGGGATACTCTATGGCTACACCTTC. Translated, it gives CASSVDGILYGYTF.

The gene calls are TRBV20-1 and TRBJ2-3; 13 nucleotides align to TRBD2. With V trimmed by 1 base and J by 14 bases, 6 bases remained unmatched. Germline V lookup: CDR1 DFQATT, CDR2 SNEGSKA (reference sequence). The CDR3 runs 13 residues. CDR3 coding DNA: TGCAGTGCTAGAGTCCTACTAGCGGGGGGGCTGTATTTT. Translated: CSARVLLAGGLYF.

This clonotype was detected only a few times. V is TRBV19 and J is TRBJ2-2, with D possibly being TRBD2 (6 bases). The germline gives CDR1 LNHDA, CDR2 SQIVND (reference sequence). V shed 3 bases and J shed 8 bases, with 19 bases lying between them. The CDR3 is made up of 16 amino acids. The CDR3 DNA sequence: TGTGCCAGTAGTATGAGACGGGAGTTCGGATCGGGGGAGCTGTTTTTT. As protein: CASSMRREFGSGELFF.

The CDR3 DNA follows: TGTGCCAGCAGCTCTGGACTAGCGGGAGCGATTGAGCAGTTCTTC. The encoded protein is CASSSGLAGAIEQFF. This chain uses TRBV7-9 with TRBJ2-1; TRBD2 matches at 13 bases. Germline values: CDR1 SEHNR, CDR2 FQNEAQ (reference sequence). With 4 bases clipped from V and 9 bases from J, the junction kept 6 bases outside the gene matches. The CDR3 has 15 residues. The full variable domain, its missing parts supplied by reference TRBV7-9 and TRBJ2-1, is DTGVSQNPRHKITKRGQNVTFRCDPISEHNRLYWYRQTLGQGPEFLTYFQNEAQLEKSRLLSDRFSAERPKGSFSTLEIQRTEQGDSAMYLCASSSGLAGAIEQFFGPGTRLTVL.

The rearrangement joins TRBV9 to TRBJ2-3; 11 nucleotides match TRBD2. The germline V gene has CDR1 SGDLS and CDR2 YYNGEE. The CDR3 has 19 amino acids. The J segment lost 6 bases and the V segment lost 0 bases, leaving 15 bases of the junction unmatched. DNA of the CDR3: TGTGCCAGCAGCGTAGATATAGCGGGAGGGCCAGGCGTCCCGGATACGCAGTATTTT. Translating it yields CASSVDIAGGPGVPDTQYF. Full variable domain (remainder filled in from reference TRBV9 and TRBJ2-3): DSGVTQTPKHLITATGQRVTLRCSPRSGDLSVYWYQQSLDQGLQFLIQYYNGEERAKGNILERFSAQQFPDLHSELNLSSLELGDSALYFCASSVDIAGGPGVPDTQYFGPGTRLTVL.

The chain employs TRBV19 and TRBJ1-6; D remains ambiguous. The CDR3 totals 15 residues. The V gene lost 3 bases and the J gene lost 5 bases, with 11 bases spanning the gap. Germline CDR1 is LNHDA and CDR2 is SQIVND (reference sequence). CDR3 sequence: CASSILRGHNSPLHF. CDR3 DNA: TGTGCCAGTAGTATCCTGAGAGGGCATAATTCACCCCTCCACTTT. Looking up the rest from reference TRBV19 and TRBJ1-6 gives the full variable domain: DGGITQSPKYLFRKEGQNVTLSCEQNLNHDAMYWYRQDPGQGLRLIYYSQIVNDFQKGDIAEGYSVSREKKESFPLTVTSAQKNPTAFYLCASSILRGHNSPLHFGNGTRLTVT.

This clonotype was recorded a few times. The chain carries TRBV4-1 and TRBJ2-3; 8 nucleotides agree with TRBD2. The J segment lost 1 base and the V segment lost 5 bases, leaving 8 bases of the junction unmatched. Per germline, CDR1 MGHRA and CDR2 YSYEKL. This CDR3 comprises 16 residues. The DNA for the CDR3 is TGCGCCAGCAGCAGGTTACGCGGGGGGCGCACAGATACGCAGTATTTT. Its translation: CASSRLRGGRTDTQYF.

This clonotype has only a few counts. V is TRBV4-3 and J is TRBJ1-2, with TRBD1 as a possible D gene (6 bases). V dropped 0 bases and J dropped 0 bases, with 11 bases sitting between them. The CDR3 has 16 amino acids. The V gene's germline CDR1 is LGHNA and CDR2 YSLEER. CDR3 loop: CASSQDLQGANYGYTF. The CDR3 DNA reads as TGCGCCAGCAGCCAAGATTTACAGGGAGCTAACTATGGCTACACCTTC.

This clonotype was observed a handful of times. The genes are TRBV4-2 and TRBJ1-6; a weak D match, TRBD1 (5 bases). The CDR3 extends over 15 amino acids. The ends were cut back, 0 bases at V and 7 bases at J, with 10 bases in the middle. Germline loops: CDR1 LGHNA, CDR2 YNFKEQ. CDR3 sequence: CASSQERDLNSPLHF. The DNA of the CDR3 is TGTGCCAGCAGCCAAGAAAGGGACTTGAATTCACCCCTCCACTTT.

V gene TRBV7-9 combines with J gene TRBJ2-7; D gene ambiguous. This CDR3 has 14 residues. Germline V gene lookup returns CDR1 SEHNR and CDR2 FQNEAQ (reference sequence). Trimming pared 3 bases from V and 0 bases from J, leaving 9 bases between. CDR3 in amino acids: CASSFLPHSYEQYF. The CDR3 coding sequence is TGTGCCAGCAGCTTTCTCCCCCACTCCTACGAGCAGTACTTC.

V and J are TRBV4-2 and TRBJ1-2; no clear D. CDR3 length equals 13 residues. Germline V gene sequence: CDR1 LGHNA, CDR2 YNFKEQ. V was cut by 0 bases and J by 4 bases, with 6 bases left in between. CDR3 sequence (DNA): TGTGCCAGCAGCCAAGAGAGCGGCTATGGCTACACCTTC. Translating gives CASSQESGYGYTF.

This clonotype was seen a handful of times. V gene TRBV6-5 combines with J gene TRBJ2-1; 7 bases are a match to TRBD2. The J segment lost 1 base and the V segment lost 3 bases, leaving 3 bases of the junction unmatched. This CDR3 region has 15 residues. Germline V gene lookup returns CDR1 MNHEY and CDR2 SVGAGI. In nucleotides, the CDR3 is TGTGCCAGCAGTTATGGAGCGGGGTCCTACAATGAGCAGTTCTTC. Translation: CASSYGAGSYNEQFF.

This clonotype was counted between two and nine times. This rearrangement joins TRBV11-1 to TRBJ1-5, with D perhaps TRBD1 (5 bases). Trimming removed 1 base from V and 0 bases from J, with 16 bases in between. There are 18 residues in the CDR3. Germline values: CDR1 SGHAT, CDR2 FQDESV (reference sequence). The CDR3 sequence: CASSLGFAGTISNQPQHF. CDR3 DNA: TGTGCCAGCAGCTTAGGGTTCGCAGGGACGATTAGCAATCAGCCCCAGCATTTT.

This clonotype showed up just a few times. The rearrangement joins TRBV5-1 to TRBJ2-7, with 13 bases fitting TRBD2. V was clipped by 3 bases and J by 8 bases; unmatched bases: 8. Germline loops: CDR1 SGHRS, CDR2 YFSETQ. The CDR3 consists of 15 residues. The CDR3 nucleotides read TGCGCCAGCAGCTCACTAGCGGGAGGGGGGTCCAAGCAGTACTTC. Its protein product is CASSSLAGGGSKQYF.

CDR3 sequence (DNA): TGCAGCGTTGTATTCCCCCTGGTCCAAAAAGGGACCCAGTACTTC. Its translation is CSVVFPLVQKGTQYF. The chain couples TRBV29-1 to TRBJ2-5; D call uncertain. The germline gives CDR1 SQVTM, CDR2 ANQGSEA. The CDR3 length is 15 residues. V lost 4 bases and J 7 bases, leaving 22 bases between the germline ends.